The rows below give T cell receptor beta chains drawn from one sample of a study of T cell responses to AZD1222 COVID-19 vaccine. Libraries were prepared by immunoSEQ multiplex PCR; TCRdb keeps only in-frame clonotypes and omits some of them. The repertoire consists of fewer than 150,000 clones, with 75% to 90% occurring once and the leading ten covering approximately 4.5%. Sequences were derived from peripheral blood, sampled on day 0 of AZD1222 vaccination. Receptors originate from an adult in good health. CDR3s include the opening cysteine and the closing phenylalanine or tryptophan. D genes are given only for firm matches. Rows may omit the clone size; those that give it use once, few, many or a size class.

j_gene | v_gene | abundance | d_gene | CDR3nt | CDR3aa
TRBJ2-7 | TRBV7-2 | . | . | TGTGCCAGCCTCCGAGTCGAGGGCCCCCACGAGCAGTACTTC | CASLRVEGPHEQYF
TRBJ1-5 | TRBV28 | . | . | TGTGCCAGCAGTTTGGTTAGCAATCAGCCCCAGCATTTT | CASSLVSNQPQHF
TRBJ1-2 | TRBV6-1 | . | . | TGTGCCAGCAGTGAAGCGCGCGGGACAACCTATCTGGCCCTCTATGGCTACACCTTC | CASSEARGTTYLALYGYTF
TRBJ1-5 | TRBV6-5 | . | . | TGTGCCAGCAGTTACTCTCGGTGGTCCTATCAGCCCCAGCATTTT | CASSYSRWSYQPQHF
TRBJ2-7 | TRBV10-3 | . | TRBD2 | TGTGCCATCAGTGAGTCGATTCTAGCGGGCTACGAGCAGTACTTC | CAISESILAGYEQYF
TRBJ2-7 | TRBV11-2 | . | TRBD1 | TGTGCCAGCAGCCTCTACGGGACAGACTACTACGAGCAGTACTTC | CASSLYGTDYYEQYF
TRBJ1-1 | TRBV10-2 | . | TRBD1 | TGCGCCACCATGGGACAGGGGATGAACACTGAAGCTTTCTTT | CATMGQGMNTEAFF
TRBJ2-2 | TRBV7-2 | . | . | TGTGCCAGCAGCTGGAGTCGTTACGGGGAGCTGTTTTTT | CASSWSRYGELFF
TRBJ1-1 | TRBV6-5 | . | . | TGTGCCAGCATGCTGGAATACGGCACTGAAGCTTTCTTT | CASMLEYGTEAFF
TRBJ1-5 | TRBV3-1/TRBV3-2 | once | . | TGTGCCAGCAGCCAAGATGCGAGGGATCAGCCCCAGCATTTT | CASSQDARDQPQHF
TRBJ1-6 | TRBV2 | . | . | TGTGCCAGCAGGGTCGCCGACAGTAATTCACCCCTCCACTTT | CASRVADSNSPLHF
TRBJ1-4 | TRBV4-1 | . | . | TGCGCCAGCAGCCCGTCAAGTACAGGGTATGAAAAACTGTTTTTT | CASSPSSTGYEKLFF
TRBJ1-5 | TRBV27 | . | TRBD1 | TGTGCCAGCAGAGACATGACAGGGGGCGGCCAGCCCCAGCATTTT | CASRDMTGGGQPQHF
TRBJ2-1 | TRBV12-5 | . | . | TGTGCTAGTGGTTTGTTCCGCCACCCCCGGTGGAATGAGCAGTTCTTC | CASGLFRHPRWNEQFF
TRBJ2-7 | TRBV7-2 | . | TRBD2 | TGTGCCAGCAGCCCAGGGAGCGGGAGTGTTTACGAGCAGTACTTC | CASSPGSGSVYEQYF
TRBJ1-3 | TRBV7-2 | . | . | TGTGCCAGCAGCTTGGGGGGGCCTGGAAACACCATATATTTT | CASSLGGPGNTIYF
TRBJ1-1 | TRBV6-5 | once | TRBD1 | TGTGCCAGCAGTTACGACAGGGGCTCTGAAGCTTTCTTT | CASSYDRGSEAFF
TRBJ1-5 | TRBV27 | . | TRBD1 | TGTGCCAGCAGCCTACAGGGGGGATCGTGGCAGCCCCAGCATTTT | CASSLQGGSWQPQHF
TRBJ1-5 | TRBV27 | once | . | TGTGCCAGCAGTCGAGGAGTCTATCAGCCCCAGCATTTT | CASSRGVYQPQHF
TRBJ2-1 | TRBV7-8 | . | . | TGTGCCAGCAGCTCCATGAGTGAGCAGTTCTTC | CASSSMSEQFF
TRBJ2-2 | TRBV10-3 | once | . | TGTGCCATCAGGGGCCATAACACCGGGGAGCTGTTTTTT | CAIRGHNTGELFF
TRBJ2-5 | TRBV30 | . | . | TGTGCCTGGAGTGTCGCTAGCCAAGAGACCCAGTACTTC | CAWSVASQETQYF
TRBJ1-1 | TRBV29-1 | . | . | TGCAGCGTTCTACGGGTGGAGGGTGAAGCTTTCTTT | CSVLRVEGEAFF
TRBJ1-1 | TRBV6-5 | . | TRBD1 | TGTGCCAGCAGTTACCCCGGACAGGGGAACACTGAAGCTTTCTTT | CASSYPGQGNTEAFF
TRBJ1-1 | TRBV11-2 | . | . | TGTGCCAGCAGCAAGGACAGTGAACGGGAAGCTTTCTTT | CASSKDSEREAFF
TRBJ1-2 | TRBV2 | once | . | TGTGCCAGCAGTGATCCAAGTGCCGGCTACACCTTC | CASSDPSAGYTF
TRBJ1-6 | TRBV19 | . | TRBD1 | TGTGCCAGTAAAGGAAGTGACAGGGCTTCACCCCTCCACTTT | CASKGSDRASPLHF
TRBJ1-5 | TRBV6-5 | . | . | TGTGCCAGCAGTCGTTCATTAAATCAGCCCCAGCATTTT | CASSRSLNQPQHF
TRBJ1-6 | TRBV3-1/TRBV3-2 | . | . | TGTGCCAGCAGCCAAGGAGGACAGAAGAATTCACCCCTCCACTTT | CASSQGGQKNSPLHF
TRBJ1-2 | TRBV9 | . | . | TGTGCCAGCAGCGTAGGAGGAGGCTACACCTTC | CASSVGGGYTF
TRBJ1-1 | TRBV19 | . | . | TGTGCCAGTAGTATCGGACAGACGGCCACTGAAGCTTTCTTT | CASSIGQTATEAFF
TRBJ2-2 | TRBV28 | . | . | TGTGCCAGCAGTTTTGACCAGCGGAACACCGGGGAGCTGTTTTTT | CASSFDQRNTGELFF
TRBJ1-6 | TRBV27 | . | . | TGTGCCAGCAAACTTACGGGCTATAATTCACCCCTCCACTTT | CASKLTGYNSPLHF
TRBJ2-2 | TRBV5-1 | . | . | TGCGCCAGCAGACCTTCCGGTCTTTACACCGGGGAGCTGTTTTTT | CASRPSGLYTGELFF
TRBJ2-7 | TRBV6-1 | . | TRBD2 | TGTGCCAGCAGTGTTATTCTCCCGGGACTACCATCCTACGAGCAGTACTTC | CASSVILPGLPSYEQYF
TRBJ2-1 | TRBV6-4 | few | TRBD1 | TGTGCCAGCAGTGACTCCCCCGGGACAGGGGGCGAGCAGTTCTTC | CASSDSPGTGGEQFF
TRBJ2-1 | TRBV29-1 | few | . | TGCAGCGTTCTCTGGGGGAGCTCCTACAATGAGCAGTTCTTC | CSVLWGSSYNEQFF
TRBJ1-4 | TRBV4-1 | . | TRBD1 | TGCGCCACTTCCCAGGGGAGGGGGCAGGGTGAAAAACTGTTTTTT | CATSQGRGQGEKLFF
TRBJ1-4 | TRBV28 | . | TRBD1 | TGTGCCAGCAGTCCATACAGGGGGCAGGTTAATGAAAAACTGTTTTTT | CASSPYRGQVNEKLFF
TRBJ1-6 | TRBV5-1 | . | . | TGCGCCAGCAGCTTGGCCTCAGGGAGCTCCTATAATTCACCCCTCCACTTT | CASSLASGSSYNSPLHF
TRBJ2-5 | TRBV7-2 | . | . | TGTGCCAGCAGCTTGGGGGACAGGACTAGGGAGACCCAGTACTTC | CASSLGDRTRETQYF
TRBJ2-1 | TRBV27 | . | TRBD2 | TGTGCCAGCAGTGACGGGACTAGCGGGAGGGGGGAGCAGTTCTTC | CASSDGTSGRGEQFF
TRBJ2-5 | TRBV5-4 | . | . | TGTGCCAGCAGCTTTGTGCGTTCGGGCGGAGAGACCCAGTACTTC | CASSFVRSGGETQYF
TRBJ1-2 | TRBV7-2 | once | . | TGTGCCAGCAGCCCCGGGACACTGTATGGCTACACCTTC | CASSPGTLYGYTF
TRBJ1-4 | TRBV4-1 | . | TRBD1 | TGCGCCAGCAGCCGAGACAGGGAGGGGGCTGGGGTTAATGAAAAACTGTTTTTT | CASSRDREGAGVNEKLFF
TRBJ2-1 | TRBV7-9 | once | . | TGTGCCAGCAGCTTAAGTTCTAGTGAGCAGTTCTTC | CASSLSSSEQFF
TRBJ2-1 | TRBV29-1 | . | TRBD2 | TGCAGCGTTGAAGTCTCTATAGCGGGAGCGGCCTACAATGAGCAGTTCTTC | CSVEVSIAGAAYNEQFF
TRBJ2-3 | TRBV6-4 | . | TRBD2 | TGTGCCAGCAGAGGCGGGGGGGGAGATACGCAGTATTTT | CASRGGGGDTQYF
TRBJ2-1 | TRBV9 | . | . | TGTGCCAGCAGCGCCCCTCTGAGGGGACCCTACAATGAGCAGTTCTTC | CASSAPLRGPYNEQFF
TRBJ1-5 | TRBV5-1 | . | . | TGCGCCAGCAGCTTGTGTTGCTTAAATCAGCCCCAGCATTTT | CASSLCCLNQPQHF
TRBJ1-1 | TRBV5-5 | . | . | TGTGCCAGCAGCTTGGGTGGGTTGCTGAACACTGAAGCTTTCTTT | CASSLGGLLNTEAFF
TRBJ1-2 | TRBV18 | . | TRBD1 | TGTGCCAGCTCGGGGACAGGGGGCGCGTATGGCTACACCTTC | CASSGTGGAYGYTF
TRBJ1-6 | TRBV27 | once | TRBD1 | TGTGCCAGCAGTTCCCGACAGGGATCCTATAATTCACCCCTCCACTTT | CASSSRQGSYNSPLHF
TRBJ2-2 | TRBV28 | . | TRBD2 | TGTGCCAGCAGAGCGGGGACGAACACCGGGGAGCTGTTTTTT | CASRAGTNTGELFF